This TCR beta chain was found in a study of blood T cell repertoires in COVID-19. As handled by the study authors: Scientists estimated how many nucleated cells there were by amplifying reference gene primers. Profiling relied on immunoSEQ multiplex PCR, and the TCRdb table lists in-frame clones only, not all of them. That table furnishes V, J and clone size, whereas the DNA furnished D and trimming. The repertoire holds over 85,000 clones, with around 82% as singletons. Germline V gives CDR1 GTSNPN, CDR2 SVGIG (reference sequence). The length of the CDR3 is 15 residues. Trimming took off 0 bases at V and 10 bases at J, with 16 bases between the two ends. This clone came up once.

The receptor comes from a woman aged 60-75 years with acute or convalescent COVID-19. The material sequenced was peripheral blood. The chain carries TRBV30 and TRBJ1-6, with D perhaps matching TRBD1 (5 bases). The CDR3 loop is CAWSVPGRANSPLHF. The CDR3, as DNA: TGTGCCTGGAGTGTCCCTGGCAGGGCGAACTCACCCCTCCACTTT.